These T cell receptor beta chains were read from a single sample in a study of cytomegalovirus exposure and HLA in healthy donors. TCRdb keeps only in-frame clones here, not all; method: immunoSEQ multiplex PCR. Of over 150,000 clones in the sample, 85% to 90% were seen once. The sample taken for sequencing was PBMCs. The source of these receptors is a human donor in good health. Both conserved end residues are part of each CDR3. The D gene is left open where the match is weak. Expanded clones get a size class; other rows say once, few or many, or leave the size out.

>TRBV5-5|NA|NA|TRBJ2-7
TGTGCCAGCAGCCCATCCACTGGGAGCGGCTACGAGCAGTACTTC
CASSPSTGSGYEQYF
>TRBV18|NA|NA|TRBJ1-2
TGTGCCAGCTCATCCTACAGGGAGAACTATGGCTACACCTTC
CASSSYRENYGYTF
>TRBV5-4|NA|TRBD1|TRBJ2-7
TGTGCCAGCAGCTTGGCCCCAGGGGGCGGTTGGGACTACGAGCAGTACTTC
CASSLAPGGGWDYEQYF
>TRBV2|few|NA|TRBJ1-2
TGTGCCAGCAGTGAGACGACAGATGGCTACACCTTC
CASSETTDGYTF
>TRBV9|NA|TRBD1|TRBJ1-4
TGTGCCAGCAGCGCAGACGAAGCTCGACAGGGGGGAAAACTGTTTTTT
CASSADEARQGGKLFF
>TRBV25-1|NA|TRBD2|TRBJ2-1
TGTGCCAGCAGTGAATCCGGGAGGGGAAACTACAATGAGCAGTTCTTC
CASSESGRGNYNEQFF
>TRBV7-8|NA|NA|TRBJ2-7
TGTGCTTCGAGACAAGGAACCTACGAGCAGTACTTC
CASRQGTYEQYF
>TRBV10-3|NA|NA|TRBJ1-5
TGTGCCATCAGTGTCGGACTAAATCAGCCCCAGCATTTT
CAISVGLNQPQHF
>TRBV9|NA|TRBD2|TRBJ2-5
TGTGCCAGCAGCCCTAGCGGGGGGGAAGAGACCCAGTACTTC
CASSPSGGEETQYF
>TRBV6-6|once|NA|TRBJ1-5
TGTGCCAGCAGTTACAGACAGGAGAATCAGCCCCAGCATTTT
CASSYRQENQPQHF
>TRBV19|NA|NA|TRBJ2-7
TGTGCCAGTAGTTGGACGGGACTTGCCTACGAGCAGTACTTC
CASSWTGLAYEQYF
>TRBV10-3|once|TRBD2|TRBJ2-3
TGTGCCATCAGGGAACTAGCGGGCACAGATACGCAGTATTTT
CAIRELAGTDTQYF
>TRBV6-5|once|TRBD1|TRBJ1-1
TGTGCCAGCAGTAGAGGACAGGGTGAAGCTTTCTTT
CASSRGQGEAFF
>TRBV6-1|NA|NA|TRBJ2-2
TGTGCCTACAGAAAAAACACCGGGGAGCTGTTTTTT
CAYRKNTGELFF
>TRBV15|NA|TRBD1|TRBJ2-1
TGTGCCACCAGCATGCGACAGGGGGCTGGCAATGAGCAGTTCTTC
CATSMRQGAGNEQFF
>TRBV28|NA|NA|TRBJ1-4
TGTGCCAGCAGCTCGACAGTCGAAAAACTGTTTTTT
CASSSTVEKLFF